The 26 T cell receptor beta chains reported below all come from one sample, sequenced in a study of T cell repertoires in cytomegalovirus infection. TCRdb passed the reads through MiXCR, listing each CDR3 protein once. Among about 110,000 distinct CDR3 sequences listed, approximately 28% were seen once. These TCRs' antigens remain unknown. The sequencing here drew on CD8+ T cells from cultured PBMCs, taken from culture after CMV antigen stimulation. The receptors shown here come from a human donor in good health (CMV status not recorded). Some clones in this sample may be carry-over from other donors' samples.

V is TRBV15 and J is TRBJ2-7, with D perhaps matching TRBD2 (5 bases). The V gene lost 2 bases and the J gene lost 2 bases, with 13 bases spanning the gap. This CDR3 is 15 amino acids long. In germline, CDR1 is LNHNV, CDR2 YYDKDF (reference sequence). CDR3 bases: TGTGCCACCAGCAGACAACCCGGGATGCCCTACGAGCAGTACTTC. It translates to CATSRQPGMPYEQYF.

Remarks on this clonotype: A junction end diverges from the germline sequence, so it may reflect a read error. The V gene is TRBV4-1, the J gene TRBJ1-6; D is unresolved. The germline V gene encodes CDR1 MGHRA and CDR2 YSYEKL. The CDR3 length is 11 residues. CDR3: CASSQDFTLHF. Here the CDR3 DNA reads TGCGCCAGCAGTCAAGATTTTACCCTCCACTTT.

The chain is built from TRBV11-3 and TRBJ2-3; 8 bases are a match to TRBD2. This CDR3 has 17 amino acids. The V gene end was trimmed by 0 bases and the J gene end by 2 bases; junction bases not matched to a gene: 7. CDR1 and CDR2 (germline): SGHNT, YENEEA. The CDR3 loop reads CASSLDRGGPITDTQYF. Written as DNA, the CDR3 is TGTGCCAGCAGCTTAGATCGGGGGGGGCCGATCACAGATACGCAGTATTTT. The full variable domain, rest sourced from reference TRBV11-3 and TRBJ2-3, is EAGVVQSPRYKIIEKKQPVAFWCNPISGHNTLYWYLQNLGQGPELLIRYENEEAVDDSQLPKDRFSAERLKGVDSTLKIQPAELGDSAVYLCASSLDRGGPITDTQYFGPGTRLTVL.

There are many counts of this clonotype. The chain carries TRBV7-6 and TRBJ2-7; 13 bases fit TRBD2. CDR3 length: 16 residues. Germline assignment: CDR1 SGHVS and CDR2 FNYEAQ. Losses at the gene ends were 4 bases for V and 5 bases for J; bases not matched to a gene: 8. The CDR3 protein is CASSWTSGGSFHEQYF. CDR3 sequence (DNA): TGTGCCAGCAGCTGGACTAGCGGGGGTTCATTCCACGAGCAGTACTTC.

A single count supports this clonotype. CDR3 sequence reads: CASSHAGTSYEQYF. The CDR3 nucleotides are TGTGCCAGCAGCCATGCCGGGACTAGCTACGAGCAGTACTTC. The chain uses TRBV3-1 and TRBJ2-7; 8 nucleotides align to TRBD2. After removal of 3 bases from V and 3 bases from J, the junction contained 4 bases not matched to a gene. In germline, CDR1 is LGHDT, CDR2 YNNKEL (reference sequence). The CDR3 sequence is 14 residues long.

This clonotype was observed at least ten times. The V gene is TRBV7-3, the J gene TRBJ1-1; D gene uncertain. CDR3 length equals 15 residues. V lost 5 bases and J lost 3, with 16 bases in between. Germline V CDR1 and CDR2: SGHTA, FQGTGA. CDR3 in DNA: TGTGCCAGCAGCCGGAATAACGAAGGTTACACTGAAGCTTTCTTT. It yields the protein CASSRNNEGYTEAFF.

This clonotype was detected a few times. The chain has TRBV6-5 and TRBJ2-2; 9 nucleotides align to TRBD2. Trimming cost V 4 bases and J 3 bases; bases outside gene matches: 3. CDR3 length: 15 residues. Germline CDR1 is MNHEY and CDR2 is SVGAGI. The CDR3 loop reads CASSSAGGYTGELFF. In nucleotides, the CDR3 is TGTGCCAGCAGTTCAGCGGGGGGCTACACCGGGGAGCTGTTTTTT.

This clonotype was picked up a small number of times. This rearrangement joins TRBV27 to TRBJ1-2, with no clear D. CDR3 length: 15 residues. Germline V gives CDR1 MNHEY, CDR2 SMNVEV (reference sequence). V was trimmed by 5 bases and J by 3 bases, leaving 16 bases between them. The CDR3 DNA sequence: TGTGCCAGCAGTCCGGCGGCAGGTACCGACTATGGCTACACCTTC. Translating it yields CASSPAAGTDYGYTF.

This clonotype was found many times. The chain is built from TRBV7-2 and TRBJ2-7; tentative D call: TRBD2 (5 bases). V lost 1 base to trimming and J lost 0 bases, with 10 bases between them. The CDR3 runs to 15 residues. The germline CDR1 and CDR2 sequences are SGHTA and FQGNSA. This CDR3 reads CASSLEKLASYEQYF. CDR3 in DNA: TGTGCCAGCAGCTTAGAGAAGCTAGCCTCCTACGAGCAGTACTTC.

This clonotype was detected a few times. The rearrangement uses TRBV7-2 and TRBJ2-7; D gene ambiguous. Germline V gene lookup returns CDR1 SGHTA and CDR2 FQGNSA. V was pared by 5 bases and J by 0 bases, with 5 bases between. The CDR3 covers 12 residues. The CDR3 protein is CASSLHSYEQYF. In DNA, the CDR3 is TGTGCCAGCAGCCTCCACTCCTACGAGCAGTACTTC.

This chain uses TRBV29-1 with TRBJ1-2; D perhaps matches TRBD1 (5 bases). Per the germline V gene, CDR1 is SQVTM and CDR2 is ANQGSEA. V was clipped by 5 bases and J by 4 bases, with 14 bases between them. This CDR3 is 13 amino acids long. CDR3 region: CSVRDSGSYGYTF. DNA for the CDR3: TGCAGCGTTCGGGACTCCGGGAGCTATGGCTACACCTTC.

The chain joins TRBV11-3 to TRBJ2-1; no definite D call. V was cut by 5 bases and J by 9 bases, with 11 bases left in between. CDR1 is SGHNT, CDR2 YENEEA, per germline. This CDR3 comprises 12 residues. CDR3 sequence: CASSGQTGEQFF. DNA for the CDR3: TGTGCCAGCAGCGGCCAGACCGGTGAGCAGTTCTTC.

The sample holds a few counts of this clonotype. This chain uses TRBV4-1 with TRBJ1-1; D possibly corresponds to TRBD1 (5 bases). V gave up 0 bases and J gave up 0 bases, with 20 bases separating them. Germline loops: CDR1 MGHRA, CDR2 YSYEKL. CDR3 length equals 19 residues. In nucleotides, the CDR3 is TGCGCCAGCAGCCAAGATGGGGCCAGGTCCCTCACCATGAACACTGAAGCTTTCTTT. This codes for CASSQDGARSLTMNTEAFF.

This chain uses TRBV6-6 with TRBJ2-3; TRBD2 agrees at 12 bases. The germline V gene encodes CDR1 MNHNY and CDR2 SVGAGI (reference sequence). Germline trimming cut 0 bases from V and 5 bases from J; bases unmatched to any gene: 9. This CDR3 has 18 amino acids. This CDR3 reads CASSYSRLAGGREDTQYF. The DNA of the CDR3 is TGTGCCAGCAGTTACTCGAGGCTAGCGGGGGGGCGGGAAGATACGCAGTATTTT.

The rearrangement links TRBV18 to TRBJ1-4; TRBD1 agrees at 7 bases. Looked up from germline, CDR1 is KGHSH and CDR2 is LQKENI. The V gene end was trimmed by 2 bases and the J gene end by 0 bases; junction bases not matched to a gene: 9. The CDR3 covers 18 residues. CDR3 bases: TGTGCCAGCTCACCATCTCCCCAGGGGGTTGCAACTAATGAAAAACTGTTTTTT. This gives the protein CASSPSPQGVATNEKLFF.

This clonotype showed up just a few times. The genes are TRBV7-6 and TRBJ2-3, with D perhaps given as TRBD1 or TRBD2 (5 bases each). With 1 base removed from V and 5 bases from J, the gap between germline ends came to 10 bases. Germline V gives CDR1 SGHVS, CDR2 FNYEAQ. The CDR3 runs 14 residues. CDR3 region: CASSLVGGGDTQYF. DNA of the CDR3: TGTGCCAGCAGCTTAGTAGGTGGGGGAGATACGCAGTATTTT.

The CDR3 loop is CASSLGVDYTDTQYF. CDR3 coding DNA: TGTGCCAGCAGCTTAGGAGTGGACTACACAGATACGCAGTATTTT. V gene TRBV7-2 combines with J gene TRBJ2-3; D possibly corresponds to TRBD2 (6 bases). The CDR3 consists of 15 residues. CDR1 SGHTA and CDR2 FQGNSA come from the germline V gene. Deletions cut 1 base from V and 2 bases from J, with 10 bases between.

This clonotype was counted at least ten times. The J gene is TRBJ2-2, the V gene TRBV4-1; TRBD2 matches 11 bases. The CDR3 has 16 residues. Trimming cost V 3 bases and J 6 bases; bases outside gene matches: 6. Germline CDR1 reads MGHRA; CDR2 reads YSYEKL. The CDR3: CASSHIAGGPAGELFF. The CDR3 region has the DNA TGCGCCAGCAGCCACATAGCGGGGGGGCCGGCCGGGGAGCTGTTTTTT.

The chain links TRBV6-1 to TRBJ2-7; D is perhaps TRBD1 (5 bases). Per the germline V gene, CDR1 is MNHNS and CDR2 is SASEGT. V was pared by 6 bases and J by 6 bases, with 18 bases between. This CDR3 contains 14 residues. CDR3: CASSPSLAGLEQYF. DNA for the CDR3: TGTGCCAGCAGCCCCAGTCTTGCAGGGCTCGAGCAGTACTTC.

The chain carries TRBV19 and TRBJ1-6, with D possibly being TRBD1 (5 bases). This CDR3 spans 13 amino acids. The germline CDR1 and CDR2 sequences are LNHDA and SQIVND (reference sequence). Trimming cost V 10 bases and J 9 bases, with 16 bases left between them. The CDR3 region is CATSGTRGSPLHF. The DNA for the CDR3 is TGTGCCACCTCCGGGACCCGGGGTTCACCCCTCCACTTT.

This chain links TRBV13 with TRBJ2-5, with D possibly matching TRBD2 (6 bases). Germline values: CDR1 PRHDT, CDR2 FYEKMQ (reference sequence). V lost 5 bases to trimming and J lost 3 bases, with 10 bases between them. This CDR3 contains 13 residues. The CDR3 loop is CASSPAGKETQYF. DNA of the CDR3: TGTGCCAGCAGCCCGGCGGGGAAAGAGACCCAGTACTTC.

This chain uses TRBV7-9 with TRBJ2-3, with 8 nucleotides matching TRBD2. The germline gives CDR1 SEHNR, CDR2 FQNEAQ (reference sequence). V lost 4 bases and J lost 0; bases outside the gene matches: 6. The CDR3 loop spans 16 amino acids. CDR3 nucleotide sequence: TGTGCCAGCAGCTACCTTGAGCGGGGGAGCACAGATACGCAGTATTTT. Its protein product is CASSYLERGSTDTQYF.

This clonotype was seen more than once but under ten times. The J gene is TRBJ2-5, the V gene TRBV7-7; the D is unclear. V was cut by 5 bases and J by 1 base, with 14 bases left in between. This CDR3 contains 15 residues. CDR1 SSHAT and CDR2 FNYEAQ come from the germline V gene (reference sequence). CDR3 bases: TGTGCCAGCAGCCACGGGTTGATGGGCCAAGAGACCCAGTACTTC. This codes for CASSHGLMGQETQYF.

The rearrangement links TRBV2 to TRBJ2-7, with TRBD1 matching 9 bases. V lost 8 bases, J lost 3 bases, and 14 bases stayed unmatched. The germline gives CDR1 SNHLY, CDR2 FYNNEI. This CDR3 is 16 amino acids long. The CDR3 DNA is TGTGCCAGCTCTTGGAATCCGGGACAGGGACTCTACGAGCAGTACTTC. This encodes CASSWNPGQGLYEQYF. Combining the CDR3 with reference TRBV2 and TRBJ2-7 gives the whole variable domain EPEVTQTPSHQVTQMGQEVILRCVPISNHLYFYWYRQILGQKVEFLVSFYNNEISEKSEIFDDQFSVERPDGSNFTLKIRSTKLEDSAMYFCASSWNPGQGLYEQYFGPGTRLTVT.

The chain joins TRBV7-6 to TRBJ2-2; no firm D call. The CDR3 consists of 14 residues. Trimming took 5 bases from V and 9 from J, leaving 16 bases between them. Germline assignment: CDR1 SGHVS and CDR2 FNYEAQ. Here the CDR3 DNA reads TGTGCCAGCAGCCAGACACTGGGCATCCGGGAGCTGTTTTTT. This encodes CASSQTLGIRELFF. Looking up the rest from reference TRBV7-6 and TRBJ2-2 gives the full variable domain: GAGVSQSPRYKVTKRGQDVALRCDPISGHVSLYWYRQALGQGPEFLTYFNYEAQQDKSGLPNDRFSAERPEGSISTLTIQRTEQRDSAMYRCASSQTLGIRELFFGEGSRLTVL.

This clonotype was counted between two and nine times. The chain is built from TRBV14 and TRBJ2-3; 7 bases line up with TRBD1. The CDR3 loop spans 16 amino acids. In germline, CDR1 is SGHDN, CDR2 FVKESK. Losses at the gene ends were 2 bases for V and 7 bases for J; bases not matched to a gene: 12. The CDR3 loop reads CASSQSPDRELNTQYF. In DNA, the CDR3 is TGTGCCAGCAGCCAATCCCCAGACAGGGAGCTAAATACGCAGTATTTT.